This T cell receptor (beta chain) is drawn from a study of T cell changes during pregnancy in multiple sclerosis (dated by TCRdb to between 2017 and 2020). About the full investigation: The study examined how the T cell repertoire changed over the course of pregnancy in women with multiple sclerosis.

The sample holds one count of this clone. Its antigen remains undetermined. No base-level quality is on record; no much larger clone is a single base apart. The library was generated by the immunoSEQ multiplex PCR assay. TCRdb re-hosts the immuneACCESS table, in-frame sequences only. Its copies lack some clones; in the studies checked, an unresolved V gene accounts for under half of them, and the cause for the rest is not known. Recorded for this sample are tens of thousands of clones; 85% to 95% of them occurred a single time. The ten largest clones take up approximately 2.5% of the sample. According to the germline V gene, CDR1 reads MNHEY and CDR2 reads SVGAGI. V is pruned by 0 bases and J by 9 bases, leaving 9 bases of the junction without a gene match. The CDR3, cysteine through phenylalanine, is 15 amino acids long. The entry retains the CDR3 DNA only, 45 bases that are in frame from base 1.

The sample was peripheral blood, taken in the second trimester of pregnancy. The receptor's source is a female donor with multiple sclerosis, enrolled in a pregnancy study. The V gene is TRBV6-5 and the J gene is TRBJ2-3; 7 bases in the junction line up with TRBD2. The CDR3 region has the sequence CASSYSLDLAETQYF. The nucleotide sequence reads as follows: TGTGCCAGCAGTTACTCGTTGGATCTAGCGGAAACGCAGTATTTT.